What follows are 16 T cell receptor beta chains derived from one specimen sequenced in a study of blood T cell repertoires in COVID-19. Sequencing was performed with immunoSEQ multiplex PCR; in TCRdb, only in-frame clones are kept and a portion is missing. The sample lists some 260,000 clones, more than 70% occurring once. The specimen was peripheral blood. These receptors were obtained from a woman between 40 and 50 years old who had recovered from COVID-19.

The J gene is TRBJ1-1, the V gene TRBV13; D ambiguous. The germline CDR1 and CDR2 sequences are PRHDT and FYEKMQ (reference sequence). This CDR3 has 13 amino acids. The V end was cut by 5 bases, the J end by 1 base, with 8 bases between. The DNA for the CDR3 is TGTGCCAGCAGCCACGAGGGGAACACTGAAGCTTTCTTT. It encodes CASSHEGNTEAFF.

This clone showed up just once. The chain links TRBV14 to TRBJ1-5; a possible D gene is TRBD1 (5 bases). Trimming shortened V by 5 bases and J by 0 bases, and 17 bases separated the two germline ends. Germline V gene lookup returns CDR1 SGHDN and CDR2 FVKESK. The CDR3 length is 17 residues. This CDR3 is CASSCGQRSASNQPQHF. The CDR3 nucleotides are TGTGCCAGCAGCTGTGGACAAAGGTCAGCTAGCAATCAGCCCCAGCATTTT.

The rearrangement joins TRBV19 to TRBJ2-1, with TRBD2 matching over 9 bases. The CDR3 loop spans 16 amino acids. The germline V gene has CDR1 LNHDA and CDR2 SQIVND (reference sequence). V shed 5 bases, J shed 4 bases, and the junction held 9 bases outside the gene matches. The CDR3: CASSSRRLAGYNEQFF. The CDR3 DNA reads as TGTGCCAGTAGTTCGAGGCGGCTAGCGGGATACAATGAGCAGTTCTTC.

The V gene is TRBV6-6, the J gene TRBJ2-3, with a weak D call TRBD1 (5 bases). The V gene lost 8 bases and the J gene lost 1 base, with 19 bases spanning the gap. CDR1 is MNHNY, CDR2 SVGAGI, per germline (reference sequence). CDR3 size: 16 residues. The CDR3 nucleotides read TGTGCCAGCGCCTTCGATGGGGCGATTGGCACAGATACGCAGTATTTT. It yields the protein CASAFDGAIGTDTQYF.

This chain joins TRBV7-2 and TRBJ1-3; TRBD1 matches at 7 bases. The CDR3 covers 17 residues. Trimming took 5 bases from V and 0 from J; bases not matched to a gene: 10. Per the germline V gene, CDR1 is SGHTA and CDR2 is FQGNSA. The CDR3 DNA follows: TGTGCCAGCAGCGGCCAGGGGGTCCGCGGCTCTGGAAACACCATATATTTT. Amino acids: CASSGQGVRGSGNTIYF.

This clone came up a few times. The chain links TRBV19 to TRBJ1-4; maybe TRBD1 (5 bases). Per germline, CDR1 LNHDA and CDR2 SQIVND (reference sequence). CDR3 length: 13 amino acids. The germline V and J ends were trimmed by 4 bases and 7 bases, with 10 bases remaining between them. Written as DNA, the CDR3 is TGTGCCAGTAGTACCCACAGGTCTGAAAAACTGTTTTTT. It codes for CASSTHRSEKLFF.

This chain uses TRBV30 with TRBJ1-1, with D tentatively TRBD1 (6 bases). Germline CDR1 GTSNPN, CDR2 SVGIG (reference sequence). V gave up 5 bases and J gave up 0 bases, with 7 bases separating them. The CDR3 spans 12 residues. This chain's CDR3 is CAWDRMNTEAFF. In nucleotides, the CDR3 is TGTGCCTGGGACAGGATGAACACTGAAGCTTTCTTT.

This chain uses TRBV7-2 with TRBJ2-1; D is ambiguous. V lost 5 bases and J 7 bases, leaving 12 bases between the germline ends. In germline, CDR1 is SGHTA, CDR2 FQGNSA. The CDR3 is 13 residues long. The CDR3 region has the DNA TGTGCCAGCAGCAAATCCTACGCGAATGAGCAGTTCTTC. It is translated as CASSKSYANEQFF.

The rearrangement joins TRBV7-9 to TRBJ2-5; 7 nucleotides align to TRBD2. V shed 2 bases, J shed 4 bases, and the junction held 13 bases outside the gene matches. Per the germline V gene, CDR1 is SEHNR and CDR2 is FQNEAQ (reference sequence). CDR3 length equals 17 residues. This CDR3 is CASSLTASTGGGETQYF. For the CDR3, the DNA is TGTGCCAGCAGCTTAACGGCTAGTACGGGAGGTGGAGAGACCCAGTACTTC.

V and J are TRBV5-6 and TRBJ1-2; D ambiguous. CDR1 and CDR2 from the germline V gene are SGHDT and YYEEEE. Trimming pared 0 bases from V and 0 bases from J, leaving 12 bases between. The CDR3 contains 16 residues. CDR3 residues: CASSLGGFESNYGYTF. In DNA, the CDR3 is TGTGCCAGCAGCTTGGGAGGGTTTGAATCTAACTATGGCTACACCTTC.

The chain recombines TRBV24-1 with TRBJ2-5; D is possibly TRBD2 (6 bases). The CDR3 is made up of 13 amino acids. Germline CDR1 reads KGHDR; CDR2 reads SFDVKD. Trimming left V 7 bases short and J 0 bases short, with 8 bases between. The CDR3 nucleotides are TGTGCCACCAGCCGGGGGAACCAAGAGACCCAGTACTTC. It is translated as CATSRGNQETQYF.

This chain links TRBV19 with TRBJ2-3; D is ambiguous. Deletions cut 3 bases from V and 6 bases from J, with 10 bases between. The CDR3 is 13 amino acids. CDR1 and CDR2 from the germline V gene are LNHDA and SQIVND (reference sequence). The CDR3 DNA follows: TGTGCCAGTAGTATTACTACCGCTGATACGCAGTATTTT. Its protein is CASSITTADTQYF.

V and J are TRBV19 and TRBJ2-7; 10 bases are a match to TRBD1. CDR3 length: 15 amino acids. The V and J ends lost 3 bases and 3 bases, in that order; junction bases with no gene match: 5. Germline V lookup: CDR1 LNHDA, CDR2 SQIVND (reference sequence). CDR3 nucleotide sequence: TGTGCCAGTAGTATCGCGGGACAGGGGTTCTACGAGCAGTACTTC. Translating it yields CASSIAGQGFYEQYF.

The rearrangement uses TRBV6-2 or TRBV6-3 and TRBJ2-1; D is perhaps TRBD2 (6 bases). Per germline, CDR1 MNHEY and CDR2 SVGEGT. V lost 0 bases to trimming and J lost 12 bases, with 12 bases between them. The CDR3 contains 13 residues. CDR3 coding DNA: TGTGCCAGCAGTTACTCAGCCTCCGGGGGGCAGTTCTTC. Amino acid sequence: CASSYSASGGQFF.

The chain uses TRBV6-6 and TRBJ1-2; D is uncertain. The length of the CDR3 is 13 residues. Germline CDR1 MNHNY, CDR2 SVGAGI (reference sequence). V lost 3 bases, J lost 4 bases, and 9 bases lay in between. CDR3 DNA: TGTGCCAGCAGTTATGGGTCGGGCTATGGCTACACCTTC. This sequence encodes CASSYGSGYGYTF.

The chain links TRBV4-1 to TRBJ2-7; 8 nucleotides agree with TRBD1. V shed 0 bases, J shed 0 bases, and the junction held 10 bases outside the gene matches. The germline gives CDR1 MGHRA, CDR2 YSYEKL. The CDR3 runs to 18 residues. CDR3 coding DNA: TGCGCCAGCAGCCAAGATCTGCCCCGACAGGGGCCCTCCTACGAGCAGTACTTC. Translating gives CASSQDLPRQGPSYEQYF.